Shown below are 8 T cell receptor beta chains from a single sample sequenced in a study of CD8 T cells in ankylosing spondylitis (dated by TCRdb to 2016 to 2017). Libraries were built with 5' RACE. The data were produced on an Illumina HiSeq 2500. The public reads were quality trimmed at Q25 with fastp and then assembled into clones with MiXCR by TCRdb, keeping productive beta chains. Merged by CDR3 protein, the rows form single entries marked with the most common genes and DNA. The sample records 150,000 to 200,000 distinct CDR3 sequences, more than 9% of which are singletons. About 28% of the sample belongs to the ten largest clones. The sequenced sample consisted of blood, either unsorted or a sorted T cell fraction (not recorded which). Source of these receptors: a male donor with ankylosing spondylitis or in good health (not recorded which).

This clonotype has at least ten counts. This CDR3 reads CASSLEQKNEKLFF. In DNA, the CDR3 is TGCGCCAGCAGCTTGGAACAGAAAAATGAAAAACTGTTTTTT. The rearrangement joins TRBV5-1 to TRBJ1-4; no definite D call. Trimming stripped 0 bases from V and 5 bases from J, with 8 bases between. The germline CDR1 and CDR2 sequences are SGHRS and YFSETQ. The CDR3 is 14 residues long.

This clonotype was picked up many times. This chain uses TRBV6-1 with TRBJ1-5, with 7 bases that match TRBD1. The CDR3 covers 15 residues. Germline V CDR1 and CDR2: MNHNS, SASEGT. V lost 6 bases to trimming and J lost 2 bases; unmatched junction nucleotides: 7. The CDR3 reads CASRTGETGNQPQHF. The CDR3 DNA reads TGTGCCAGCAGAACAGGGGAAACGGGCAATCAGCCCCAGCATTTT.

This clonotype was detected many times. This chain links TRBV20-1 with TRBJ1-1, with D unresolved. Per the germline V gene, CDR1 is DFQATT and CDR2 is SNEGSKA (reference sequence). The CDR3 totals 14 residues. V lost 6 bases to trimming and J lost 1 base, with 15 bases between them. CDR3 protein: CSAKTLLENTEAFF. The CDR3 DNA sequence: TGCAGTGCCAAGACTCTATTGGAGAACACTGAAGCTTTCTTT.

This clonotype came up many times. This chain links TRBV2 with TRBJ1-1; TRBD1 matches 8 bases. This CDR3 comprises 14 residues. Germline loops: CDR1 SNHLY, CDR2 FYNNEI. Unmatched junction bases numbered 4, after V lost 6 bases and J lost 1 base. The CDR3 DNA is TGTGCCAGCAGGAGGACAGGGTCGAACACTGAAGCTTTCTTT. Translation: CASRRTGSNTEAFF.

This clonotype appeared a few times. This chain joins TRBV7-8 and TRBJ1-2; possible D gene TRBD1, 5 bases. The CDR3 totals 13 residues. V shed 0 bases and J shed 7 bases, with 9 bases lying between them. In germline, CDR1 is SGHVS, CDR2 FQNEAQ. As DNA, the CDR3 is TGTGCCAGCAGCTTAGCACAGGAGGGTGGCTACACCTTC. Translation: CASSLAQEGGYTF.

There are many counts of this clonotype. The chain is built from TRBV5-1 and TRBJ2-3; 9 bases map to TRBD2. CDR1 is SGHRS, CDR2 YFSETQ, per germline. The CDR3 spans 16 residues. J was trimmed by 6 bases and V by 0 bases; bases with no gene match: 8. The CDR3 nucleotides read TGCGCCAGCAGCTTGGATCTCGCGGGGGGGCGCGATACGCAGTATTTT. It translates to CASSLDLAGGRDTQYF.

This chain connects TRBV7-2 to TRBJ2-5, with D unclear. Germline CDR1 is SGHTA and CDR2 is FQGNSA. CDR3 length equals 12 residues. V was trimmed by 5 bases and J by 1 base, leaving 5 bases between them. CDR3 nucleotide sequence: TGTGCCAGCAGCACTATCCAAGAGACCCAGTACTTC. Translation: CASSTIQETQYF.

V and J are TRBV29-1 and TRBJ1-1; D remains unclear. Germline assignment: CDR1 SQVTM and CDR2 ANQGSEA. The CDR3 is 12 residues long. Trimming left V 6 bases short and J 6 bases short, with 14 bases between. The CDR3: CSVPDVGPEAFF. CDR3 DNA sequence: TGCAGCGTACCAGACGTCGGCCCTGAAGCTTTCTTT.